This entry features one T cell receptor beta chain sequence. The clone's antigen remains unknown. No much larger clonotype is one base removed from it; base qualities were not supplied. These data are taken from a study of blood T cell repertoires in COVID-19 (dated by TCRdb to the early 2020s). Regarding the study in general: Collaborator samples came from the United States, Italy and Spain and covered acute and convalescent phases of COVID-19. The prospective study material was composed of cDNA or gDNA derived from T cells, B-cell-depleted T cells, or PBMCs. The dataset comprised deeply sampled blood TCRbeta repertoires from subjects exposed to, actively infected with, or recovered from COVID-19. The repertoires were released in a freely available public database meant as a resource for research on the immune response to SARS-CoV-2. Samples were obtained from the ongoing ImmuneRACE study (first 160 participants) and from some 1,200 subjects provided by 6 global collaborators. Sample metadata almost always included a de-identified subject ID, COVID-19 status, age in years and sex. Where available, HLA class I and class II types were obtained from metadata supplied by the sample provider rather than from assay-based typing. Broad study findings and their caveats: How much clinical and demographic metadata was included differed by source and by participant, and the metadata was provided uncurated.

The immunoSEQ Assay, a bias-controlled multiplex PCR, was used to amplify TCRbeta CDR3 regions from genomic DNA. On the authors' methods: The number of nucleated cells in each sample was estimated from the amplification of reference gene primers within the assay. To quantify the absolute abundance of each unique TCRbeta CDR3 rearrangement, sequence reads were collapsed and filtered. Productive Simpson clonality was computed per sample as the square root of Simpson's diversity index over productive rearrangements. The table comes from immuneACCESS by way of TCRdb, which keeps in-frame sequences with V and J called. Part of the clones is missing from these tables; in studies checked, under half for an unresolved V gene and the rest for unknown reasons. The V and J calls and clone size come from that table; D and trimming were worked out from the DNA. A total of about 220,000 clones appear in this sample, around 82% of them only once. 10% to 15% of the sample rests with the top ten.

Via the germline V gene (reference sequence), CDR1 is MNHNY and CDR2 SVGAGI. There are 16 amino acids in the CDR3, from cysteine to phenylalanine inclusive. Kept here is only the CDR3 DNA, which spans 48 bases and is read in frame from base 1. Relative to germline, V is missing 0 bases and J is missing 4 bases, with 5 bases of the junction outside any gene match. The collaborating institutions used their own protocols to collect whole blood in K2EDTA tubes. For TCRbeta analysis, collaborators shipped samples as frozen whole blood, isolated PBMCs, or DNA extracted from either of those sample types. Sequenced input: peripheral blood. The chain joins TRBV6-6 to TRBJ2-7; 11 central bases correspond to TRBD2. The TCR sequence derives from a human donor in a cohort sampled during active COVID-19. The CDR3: CASSYSRVAGGYEQYF. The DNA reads TGTGCCAGCAGTTACTCCCGGGTAGCGGGAGGGTACGAGCAGTACTTC.